The 27 T cell receptor beta chains presented below share a single source sample, sequenced in a study of blood T cell repertoires in COVID-19. TCRdb's copy holds only in-frame clones and misses some; the assay was immunoSEQ multiplex PCR. This table has about 150,000 clones, more than 80% appearing once. Sequencing used peripheral blood. These receptors were collected from a man aged 55-75 years with acute or convalescent COVID-19.

The rearrangement joins TRBV28 to TRBJ2-7; 11 nucleotides line up with TRBD2. Per germline, CDR1 MDHEN and CDR2 SYDVKM. The CDR3 covers 18 residues. V trimming: 2 bases; J trimming: 5 bases; junction bases outside the gene matches: 14. The CDR3, as DNA: TGTGCCAGCAGTTTAATTTTAGCGGGGGGGCCTTTGCTCCACGAGCAGTACTTC. It specifies CASSLILAGGPLLHEQYF.

In its sample, this clone was seen a few times. This chain connects TRBV2 to TRBJ2-7; D might be TRBD1 (6 bases). Trimming took off 2 bases at V and 12 bases at J, with 20 bases between the two ends. The germline V gene encodes CDR1 SNHLY and CDR2 FYNNEI. The CDR3 loop spans 14 amino acids. CDR3 sequence reads: CASSEPRLQGDWYF. The DNA of the CDR3 is TGTGCCAGCAGTGAACCTCGTTTACAGGGCGATTGGTACTTC.

The V gene is TRBV6-5, the J gene TRBJ2-7; D is possibly TRBD1 (5 bases). The CDR3 loop spans 14 amino acids. CDR1 and CDR2 (germline): MNHEY, SVGAGI. The ends were cut back, 6 bases at V and 2 bases at J, with 14 bases in the middle. Written as DNA, the CDR3 is TGTGCCAGCAGCTGGGGCAAGGGGCCCTACGAGCAGTACTTC. It codes for CASSWGKGPYEQYF.

This clone was observed once. This chain joins TRBV2 and TRBJ1-2; D is undetermined. The CDR3 runs to 12 residues. Germline V gives CDR1 SNHLY, CDR2 FYNNEI. V lost 7 bases to trimming and J lost 7 bases, with 13 bases between them. CDR3 DNA: TGTGCCAGCAAGGAGGGTTTCTCTGGCTACACCTTC. It encodes CASKEGFSGYTF. Drawing the rest from reference TRBV2 and TRBJ1-2, the complete variable domain is EPEVTQTPSHQVTQMGQEVILRCVPISNHLYFYWYRQILGQKVEFLVSFYNNEISEKSEIFDDQFSVERPDGSNFTLKIRSTKLEDSAMYFCASKEGFSGYTFGSGTRLTVV.

J is TRBJ1-4 and V is TRBV11-1; D possibly corresponds to TRBD1 (6 bases). V was trimmed by 8 bases and J by 0 bases, leaving 13 bases between them. CDR3 length: 15 residues. The V gene's germline CDR1 is SGHAT and CDR2 FQDESV (reference sequence). For the CDR3, the DNA is TGTGCCAGCCCCGGGGGGGGCCCAACTAATGAAAAACTGTTTTTT. This encodes CASPGGGPTNEKLFF.

This chain uses TRBV7-9 with TRBJ1-4; possible D gene TRBD1, 6 bases. This CDR3 region has 15 residues. V was pared by 1 base and J by 5 bases, with 11 bases between. Per the germline V gene, CDR1 is SEHNR and CDR2 is FQNEAQ (reference sequence). The CDR3 loop is CASSLDRETNEKLFF. The DNA of the CDR3 is TGTGCCAGCAGCTTAGACAGGGAGACGAATGAAAAACTGTTTTTT.

The chain has TRBV27 and TRBJ1-1; D call uncertain. There are 14 residues in the CDR3. V shed 6 bases and J shed 0 bases, with 11 bases lying between them. Germline values: CDR1 MNHEY, CDR2 SMNVEV (reference sequence). The CDR3 coding sequence is TGTGCCAGCAGGGCCGTAATCATGAACACTGAAGCTTTCTTT. It is translated as CASRAVIMNTEAFF.

The count of this clone is one. The chain carries TRBV3-1 (or the pseudogene TRBV3-2) and TRBJ2-2; 9 bases fit TRBD2. The CDR3 length is 16 residues. Trimming removed 0 bases from V and 3 bases from J; junction bases left unmatched: 2. Germline assignment: CDR1 LGHDT and CDR2 YNNKEL (reference sequence). The CDR3 nucleotides are TGTGCCAGCAGCCAAGATAGCGGGAGCCACACCGGGGAGCTGTTTTTT. This encodes CASSQDSGSHTGELFF.

The genes are TRBV19 and TRBJ1-6; D is undetermined. The ends were cut back, 6 bases at V and 7 bases at J, with 16 bases in the middle. The CDR3 runs 15 residues. CDR1 is LNHDA and CDR2 is SQIVND in the germline V gene (reference sequence). Here the CDR3 reads CASRTTGRQNSPLHF. In DNA, the CDR3 is TGTGCCAGTAGGACCACCGGTCGACAAAATTCACCCCTCCACTTT.

This clone has only one observation. The chain carries TRBV5-8 and TRBJ2-5; a possible D gene is TRBD2 (7 bases). The CDR3 runs to 15 residues. V shed 4 bases and J shed 2 bases, with 15 bases lying between them. Germline V gives CDR1 SGHTS, CDR2 YDEGEE. The CDR3 DNA sequence: TGTGCCAGCAGCACCGGGGGCGGGGGACAAGAGACCCAGTACTTC. Protein sequence: CASSTGGGGQETQYF.

The V gene is TRBV3-1 (or the pseudogene TRBV3-2), the J gene TRBJ2-1, with TRBD1 identical over 7 bases. Germline V CDR1 and CDR2: LGHDT, YNNKEL (reference sequence). The CDR3 is made up of 14 amino acids. Germline trimming cut 0 bases from V and 9 bases from J; bases unmatched to any gene: 5. The CDR3 spells CASSQDRGFGEQFF. As DNA, the CDR3 is TGTGCCAGCAGCCAAGACAGGGGGTTTGGTGAGCAGTTCTTC.

Here the CDR3 DNA reads TGCGCCAGCAGCTTAACAGGGCCGAACACCGGGGAGCTGTTTTTT. Amino acids: CASSLTGPNTGELFF. The chain is built from TRBV5-1 and TRBJ2-2; a possible D gene is TRBD1 (6 bases). Germline CDR1 is SGHRS and CDR2 is YFSETQ. The CDR3 covers 15 residues. V was trimmed by 2 bases and J by 0 bases, leaving 8 bases between them.

The V gene is TRBV3-1 (or the pseudogene TRBV3-2), the J gene TRBJ1-2; D is perhaps TRBD1 (6 bases). CDR3 length: 15 residues. The V end was cut by 4 bases, the J end by 2 bases, with 14 bases between. Per the germline V gene, CDR1 is LGHDT and CDR2 is YNNKEL (reference sequence). CDR3 in DNA: TGTGCCAGCAGCCGCTGGGACACTAAAAACTATGGCTACACCTTC. Its translation: CASSRWDTKNYGYTF.

This chain links TRBV7-2 with TRBJ1-1, with a tentative D call TRBD1 (6 bases). The V and J ends lost 6 bases and 4 bases respectively, with 15 bases between them. The CDR3 is made up of 14 amino acids. Germline V lookup: CDR1 SGHTA, CDR2 FQGNSA. In DNA, the CDR3 is TGTGCCAGCAGAGTACAGGGTCGTACCACTGAAGCTTTCTTT. This sequence encodes CASRVQGRTTEAFF.

Concerning this clone: A read error may account for a junction end that differs from germline. The chain employs TRBV5-6 and TRBJ2-7; tentative D call: TRBD1 (6 bases). Germline CDR1 is SGHDT and CDR2 is YYEEEE. CDR3 length: 12 amino acids. The CDR3 region is CASSWNRDTDHF. The DNA for the CDR3 is TGTGCCAGCAGCTGGAACCGGGACACCGATCACTTC.

The chain carries TRBV10-2 and TRBJ2-7; TRBD1 might be the D (5 bases). Trimming took off 8 bases at V and 2 bases at J, with 10 bases between the two ends. Germline V gene data show CDR1 as WSHSY and CDR2 as SAAADI. This CDR3 has 12 residues. The DNA of the CDR3 is TGCGCCAGCCGACAGTTAACCTACGAGCAGTACTTC. Translation gives CASRQLTYEQYF.

V gene TRBV2 combines with J gene TRBJ2-2, with 7 bases matching TRBD1. The CDR3 length is 14 residues. Per germline, CDR1 SNHLY and CDR2 FYNNEI. The J segment lost 4 bases and the V segment lost 5 bases, leaving 4 bases of the junction unmatched. CDR3 region: CASSRQGGTGELFF. For the CDR3, the DNA is TGTGCCAGCAGTAGACAGGGTGGCACCGGGGAGCTGTTTTTT. The entire variable domain, with the rest obtained from reference TRBV2 and TRBJ2-2, is as follows: EPEVTQTPSHQVTQMGQEVILRCVPISNHLYFYWYRQILGQKVEFLVSFYNNEISEKSEIFDDQFSVERPDGSNFTLKIRSTKLEDSAMYFCASSRQGGTGELFFGEGSRLTVL.

The chain carries TRBV7-9 and TRBJ1-2; no reliable D call. V was shortened by 1 base and J by 4 bases, with 16 bases between the two germline ends. The germline V gene encodes CDR1 SEHNR and CDR2 FQNEAQ (reference sequence). The CDR3 is made up of 16 amino acids. In nucleotides, the CDR3 is TGTGCCAGCAGCTTAGATTTAAGGGAGTTGGGCTATGGCTACACCTTC. It is translated as CASSLDLRELGYGYTF.

The sample holds one count of this clone. The chain recombines TRBV5-4 with TRBJ1-2, with 8 bases lining up with TRBD1. The ends lost 4 bases at V and 8 bases at J; junction bases unmatched: 13. From germline, CDR1 is SGHNT and CDR2 YYREEE (reference sequence). The length of the CDR3 is 15 residues. CDR3 amino acids: CASSRVGQGVGGYTF. The DNA for the CDR3 is TGTGCCAGCAGCCGGGTCGGACAGGGTGTAGGAGGCTACACCTTC.

The chain combines TRBV28 with TRBJ2-1; D is undetermined. This CDR3 is 11 amino acids long. Looked up from germline, CDR1 is MDHEN and CDR2 is SYDVKM. Trimming shortened V by 5 bases and J by 8 bases, and 7 bases separated the two germline ends. Here the CDR3 reads CASSPQYEQFF. For the CDR3, the DNA is TGTGCCAGCAGTCCCCAATATGAGCAGTTCTTC.

The rearrangement joins TRBV7-8 to TRBJ1-4, with D possibly being TRBD1 (6 bases). CDR1 and CDR2 (germline): SGHVS, FQNEAQ. V was clipped by 6 bases and J by 10 bases, with 15 bases between them. There are 13 residues in the CDR3. The chain's CDR3 is CASSLTGPGKLFF. In nucleotides, the CDR3 is TGTGCCAGCAGTTTGACAGGTCCAGGAAAACTGTTTTTT.

The chain combines TRBV12-3 or TRBV12-4 with TRBJ2-7, with 9 nucleotides matching TRBD1. Trimming removed 6 bases from V and 7 bases from J; junction bases left unmatched: 4. CDR3 length: 12 residues. CDR3 protein: CASSRQGGEQYF. The CDR3 coding sequence is TGTGCCAGCAGCCGACAGGGGGGAGAGCAGTACTTC.

The chain has TRBV2 and TRBJ1-3; D is perhaps TRBD1 (6 bases). Germline V gene sequence: CDR1 SNHLY, CDR2 FYNNEI. This CDR3 contains 13 residues. Trimming cost V 7 bases and J 2 bases, with 9 bases left between them. CDR3 in amino acids: CASMGATGNTIYF. The DNA for the CDR3 is TGTGCCAGCATGGGGGCGACTGGAAACACCATATATTTT. Based on the CDR3 plus reference TRBV2 and TRBJ1-3, the full variable domain is EPEVTQTPSHQVTQMGQEVILRCVPISNHLYFYWYRQILGQKVEFLVSFYNNEISEKSEIFDDQFSVERPDGSNFTLKIRSTKLEDSAMYFCASMGATGNTIYFGEGSWLTVV.

The V call is TRBV4-1, the J call TRBJ2-3; D possibly corresponds to TRBD2 (6 bases). Per the germline V gene, CDR1 is MGHRA and CDR2 is YSYEKL. Trimming removed 1 base at V and 1 base at J, with 9 bases between. This CDR3 has 15 amino acids. CDR3 sequence (DNA): TGCGCCAGCAGCCAAGTATTAGCGGGCACAGATACGCAGTATTTT. Translating gives CASSQVLAGTDTQYF.

This chain joins TRBV6-5 and TRBJ1-5, with D maybe TRBD1 (5 bases). V lost 5 bases and J lost 7, with 15 bases in between. Germline CDR1 is MNHEY and CDR2 is SVGAGI. There are 14 residues in the CDR3. In DNA, the CDR3 is TGTGCCAGCAGTCTAGGGCAGGGAAGGCAGCCCCAGCATTTT. Its protein is CASSLGQGRQPQHF.

Only one count was recorded for this clone. The chain recombines TRBV19 with TRBJ1-6; D gene uncertain. This CDR3 region has 13 residues. Trimming removed 1 base from V and 14 bases from J, with 12 bases in between. The V gene's germline CDR1 is LNHDA and CDR2 SQIVND (reference sequence). For the CDR3, the DNA is TGTGCCAGTAGTATAGGTTTAGAGGCGGCCCTCCACTTT. It translates to CASSIGLEAALHF.

The chain combines TRBV7-2 with TRBJ1-1; 7 nucleotides agree with TRBD1. J gave up 2 bases and V 1 base, and 4 bases lay outside the gene matches. Germline V gives CDR1 SGHTA, CDR2 FQGNSA. The CDR3 loop spans 15 amino acids. CDR3 DNA: TGTGCCAGCAGCTTAGATAGGGGGCGCAACACTGAAGCTTTCTTT. It encodes CASSLDRGRNTEAFF. The variable domain in full, with the rest retrieved from reference TRBV7-2 and TRBJ1-1, is GAGVSQSPSNKVTEKGKDVELRCDPISGHTALYWYRQSLGQGLEFLIYFQGNSAPDKSGLPSDRFSAERTGGSVSTLTIQRTQQEDSAVYLCASSLDRGRNTEAFFGQGTRLTVV.